The 17 T cell receptor beta chains below were found in one sample sequenced in a study of cytomegalovirus exposure and HLA in healthy donors. Both 60 Vbeta primers and 13 Jbeta primers went into the PCR. Some clones are missing from TCRdb's copy, which holds only in-frame ones; the method was immunoSEQ multiplex PCR. The table includes about 180,000 clones, 77% detected once. The sample comprised PBMCs. These receptor sequences come from a woman between 55 and 75 years old in good health and CMV-seropositive.

The gene calls are TRBV5-1 and TRBJ2-7; the D gene is possibly TRBD1 (6 bases). The CDR3 sequence is 14 residues long. In germline, CDR1 is SGHRS, CDR2 YFSETQ. V was pared by 4 bases and J by 2 bases, with 13 bases between. In DNA, the CDR3 is TGCGCCAGCAGCCCGAACAGGGAGCCCTACGAGCAGTACTTC. It yields the protein CASSPNREPYEQYF.

As for this clone: A read error may produce the germline difference seen at one junction end. The chain is built from TRBV2 and TRBJ2-6, with TRBD1 as a possible D gene (5 bases). This CDR3 comprises 11 residues. Looked up from germline, CDR1 is SNHLY and CDR2 is FYNNEI. The DNA for the CDR3 is TGTGCCATAACTGGGGCCAACGGCCTGACTTTC. Translation: CAITGANGLTF. The full variable domain, its missing parts supplied by reference TRBV2 and TRBJ2-6, is EPEVTQTPSHQVTQMGQEVILRCVPISNHLYFYWYRQILGQKVEFLVSFYNNEISEKSEIFDDQFSVERPDGSNFTLKIRSTKLEDSAMYFCAITGANGLTFGAGSRLTVL.

This chain links TRBV28 with TRBJ2-3; a possible D gene is TRBD2 (6 bases). The CDR3 extends over 15 amino acids. Trimming cost V 5 bases and J 2 bases, with 14 bases left between them. The germline CDR1 and CDR2 sequences are MDHEN and SYDVKM. The CDR3 loop is CASSAPGTPTDTQYF. CDR3 DNA: TGTGCCAGCAGTGCCCCAGGGACTCCCACAGATACGCAGTATTTT.

This chain links TRBV19 with TRBJ2-1, with 8 bases aligning to TRBD1. Germline V gene data show CDR1 as LNHDA and CDR2 as SQIVND (reference sequence). V lost 3 bases, J lost 2 bases, and 9 bases stayed unmatched. This CDR3 region has 17 residues. In DNA form, the CDR3 reads TGTGCCAGTAGTATGATTGGGACAGGCCGAACCTACAATGAGCAGTTCTTC. Amino acid sequence: CASSMIGTGRTYNEQFF.

This clone turned up a few times. The gene calls are TRBV29-1 and TRBJ2-2; D perhaps matches TRBD1 (6 bases). The CDR3 extends over 14 amino acids. Deletions cut 6 bases from V and 3 bases from J, with 14 bases between. Germline V gene data show CDR1 as SQVTM and CDR2 as ANQGSEA. CDR3 amino acids: CSVAGTMDTGELFF. The CDR3 nucleotides read TGCAGCGTCGCCGGGACAATGGACACCGGGGAGCTGTTTTTT.

The genes are TRBV7-9 and TRBJ2-5; the match to TRBD2 covers 14 bases. The ends lost 5 bases at V and 4 bases at J; junction bases unmatched: 3. Germline V gene data show CDR1 as SEHNR and CDR2 as FQNEAQ (reference sequence). This CDR3 spans 15 amino acids. The DNA for the CDR3 is TGTGCCAGCAGCATCGGGACTAGCGGGGGAGAGACCCAGTACTTC. Translating gives CASSIGTSGGETQYF.

The chain joins TRBV9 to TRBJ2-5, with 7 bases lining up with TRBD1. Per germline, CDR1 SGDLS and CDR2 YYNGEE. The CDR3 loop spans 14 amino acids. V lost 1 base to trimming and J lost 5 bases; unmatched junction nucleotides: 5. CDR3 amino acids: CASSVTGDRETQYF. CDR3 nucleotide sequence: TGTGCCAGCAGCGTAACAGGGGATAGGGAGACCCAGTACTTC.

The V call is TRBV28, the J call TRBJ2-1; 15 positions match TRBD2. This CDR3 comprises 18 residues. Trimming took 7 bases from V and 7 from J; bases not matched to a gene: 14. Germline V gives CDR1 MDHEN, CDR2 SYDVKM. The CDR3 nucleotides are TGTGCCAGCATCAGAAGTGGACTAGCGGGAGGGCCGAGGAATGAGCAGTTCTTC. Translated, it gives CASIRSGLAGGPRNEQFF. Combining the CDR3 with reference TRBV28 and TRBJ2-1 gives the whole variable domain DVKVTQSSRYLVKRTGEKVFLECVQDMDHENMFWYRQDPGLGLRLIYFSYDVKMKEKGDIPEGYSVSREKKERFSLILESASTNQTSMYLCASIRSGLAGGPRNEQFFGPGTRLTVL.

This chain joins TRBV27 and TRBJ1-1; D not resolved. CDR3 length: 14 residues. Germline V gene sequence: CDR1 MNHEY, CDR2 SMNVEV (reference sequence). Trimming took 4 bases from V and 4 from J, leaving 13 bases between them. Here the CDR3 reads CASSSGSSVTEAFF. DNA of the CDR3: TGTGCCAGCAGTTCCGGGTCATCAGTCACTGAAGCTTTCTTT.

The chain links TRBV18 to TRBJ1-2; 9 bases align to TRBD1. The J segment lost 7 bases and the V segment lost 6 bases, leaving 9 bases of the junction unmatched. CDR1 is KGHSH and CDR2 is LQKENI in the germline V gene. This CDR3 has 14 residues. The CDR3 sequence is CASSLQGAFLGYTF. The CDR3 DNA sequence: TGTGCCAGCTCGCTACAGGGGGCTTTCCTTGGCTACACCTTC.

V is TRBV11-3 and J is TRBJ2-1; TRBD2 agrees at 11 bases. The junction had 11 bases not matched to a gene; V was cut back by 5 bases and J by 8 bases. Germline V gene sequence: CDR1 SGHNT, CDR2 YENEEA. CDR3 length equals 16 residues. This CDR3 is CASSPKTSGTGDEQFF. The CDR3 DNA reads TGTGCCAGCAGCCCGAAGACTAGCGGGACCGGGGATGAGCAGTTCTTC. Supplemented by reference TRBV11-3 and TRBJ2-1, the full variable domain reads EAGVVQSPRYKIIEKKQPVAFWCNPISGHNTLYWYLQNLGQGPELLIRYENEEAVDDSQLPKDRFSAERLKGVDSTLKIQPAELGDSAVYLCASSPKTSGTGDEQFFGPGTRLTVL.

This clone was detected many times. This sample includes further DNA sequences coding for the same CDR3. The genes are TRBV7-3 and TRBJ2-5, with 8 bases identical to TRBD1. The CDR3 runs to 14 residues. CDR1 and CDR2 from the germline V gene are SGHTA and FQGTGA. The junction had 7 bases not matched to a gene; V was cut back by 5 bases and J by 5 bases. The CDR3 spells CASSPQGARETQYF. The CDR3 DNA reads as TGTGCCAGCAGCCCCCAGGGGGCCCGTGAGACCCAGTACTTC. Using reference TRBV7-3 and TRBJ2-5 for the parts outside the CDR3, the full variable domain is GAGVSQTPSNKVTEKGKYVELRCDPISGHTALYWYRQSLGQGPEFLIYFQGTGAADDSGLPNDRFFAVRPEGSVSTLKIQRTERGDSAVYLCASSPQGARETQYFGPGTRLLVL.

The V and J genes are TRBV27 and TRBJ2-3; D is possibly TRBD1 (5 bases). Germline CDR1 is MNHEY and CDR2 is SMNVEV (reference sequence). This CDR3 contains 13 residues. V lost 8 bases and J 1 base, leaving 10 bases between the germline ends. CDR3 region: CASLKGGTDTQYF. The CDR3 coding sequence is TGTGCCAGCTTAAAAGGGGGCACAGATACGCAGTATTTT.

The J gene is TRBJ1-5, the V gene TRBV19; TRBD1 agrees at 9 bases. CDR3 length equals 16 residues. The V segment lost 4 bases and the J segment 1 base; nucleotides outside the gene matches: 5. Germline values: CDR1 LNHDA, CDR2 SQIVND (reference sequence). DNA for the CDR3: TGTGCCAGTAGTACCGTGGGACAGGGCAGCAATCAGCCCCAGCATTTT. Translated, it gives CASSTVGQGSNQPQHF.

This chain joins TRBV6-1 and TRBJ2-2; the D gene is possibly TRBD1 (5 bases). Trimming removed 7 bases at V and 7 bases at J, with 10 bases between. This CDR3 spans 12 amino acids. The germline V gene encodes CDR1 MNHNS and CDR2 SASEGT. CDR3 nucleotides: TGTGCCAGCACTAGGGGATTCGGGGAGCTGTTTTTT. It yields the protein CASTRGFGELFF.

V is TRBV4-2 and J is TRBJ1-2; a possible D gene is TRBD1 (6 bases). V lost 4 bases to trimming and J lost 8 bases, with 20 bases between them. The CDR3 contains 15 residues. Germline loops: CDR1 LGHNA, CDR2 YNFKEQ. This CDR3 is CASSPLGGGARGYTF. CDR3 coding DNA: TGTGCCAGCAGCCCTCTTGGGGGGGGCGCGCGGGGCTACACCTTC.

This chain uses TRBV28 with TRBJ1-2, with D perhaps TRBD1 (6 bases). The V end lost 5 bases, the J end lost 2 bases, and 18 bases lay between the germline ends. In germline, CDR1 is MDHEN, CDR2 SYDVKM. This CDR3 region has 16 residues. The CDR3 DNA is TGTGCCAGCAGTCGATACAAAGGGACATTGAACTATGGCTACACCTTC. This codes for CASSRYKGTLNYGYTF.